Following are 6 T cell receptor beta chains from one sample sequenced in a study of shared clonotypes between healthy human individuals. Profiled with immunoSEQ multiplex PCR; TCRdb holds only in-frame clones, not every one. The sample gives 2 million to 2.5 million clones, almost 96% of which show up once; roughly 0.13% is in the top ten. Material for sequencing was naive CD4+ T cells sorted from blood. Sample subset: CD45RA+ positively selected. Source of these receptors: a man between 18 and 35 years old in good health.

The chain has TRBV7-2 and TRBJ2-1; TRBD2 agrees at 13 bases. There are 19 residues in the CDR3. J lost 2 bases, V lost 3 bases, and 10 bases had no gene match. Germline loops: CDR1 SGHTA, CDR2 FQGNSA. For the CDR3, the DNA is TGTGCCAGCAGCTTTAGGGGGACTAGCGGGATAGGCCCCTACAATGAGCAGTTCTTC. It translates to CASSFRGTSGIGPYNEQFF.

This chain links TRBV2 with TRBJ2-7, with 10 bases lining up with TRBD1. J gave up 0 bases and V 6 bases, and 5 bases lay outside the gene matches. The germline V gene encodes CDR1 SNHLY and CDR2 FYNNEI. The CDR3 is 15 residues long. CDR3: CASRHRDRGSYEQYF. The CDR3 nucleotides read TGTGCCAGCAGGCACCGGGACAGGGGCTCCTACGAGCAGTACTTC. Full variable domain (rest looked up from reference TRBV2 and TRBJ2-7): EPEVTQTPSHQVTQMGQEVILRCVPISNHLYFYWYRQILGQKVEFLVSFYNNEISEKSEIFDDQFSVERPDGSNFTLKIRSTKLEDSAMYFCASRHRDRGSYEQYFGPGTRLTVT.

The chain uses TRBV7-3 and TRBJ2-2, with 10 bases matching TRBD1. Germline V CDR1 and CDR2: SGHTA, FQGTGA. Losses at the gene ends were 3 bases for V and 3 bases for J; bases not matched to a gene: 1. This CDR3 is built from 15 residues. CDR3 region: CASSLTGGDTGELFF. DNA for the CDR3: TGTGCCAGCAGCTTGACAGGGGGCGACACCGGGGAGCTGTTTTTT.

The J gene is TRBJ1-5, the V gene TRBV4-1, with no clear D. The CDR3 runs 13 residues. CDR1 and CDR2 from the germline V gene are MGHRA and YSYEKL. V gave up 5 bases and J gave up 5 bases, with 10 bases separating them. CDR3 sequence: CASSSDGDQPQHF. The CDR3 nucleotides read TGCGCCAGCAGCTCGGACGGTGATCAGCCCCAGCATTTT.

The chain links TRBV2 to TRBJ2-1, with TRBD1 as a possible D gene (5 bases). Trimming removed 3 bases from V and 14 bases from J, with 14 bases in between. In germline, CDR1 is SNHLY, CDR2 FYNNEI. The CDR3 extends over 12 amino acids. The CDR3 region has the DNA TGTGCCAGCAGTGACTCGGCGATAGGGGAGTTCTTC. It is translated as CASSDSAIGEFF.

CDR3 in DNA: TGTGCCAGCAGCGGACAGGGGGCCTACAATGAGCAGTTCTTC. The encoded protein is CASSGQGAYNEQFF. The chain employs TRBV11-1 and TRBJ2-1, with 10 bases matching TRBD1. V dropped 5 bases and J dropped 2; count of bases not matched to a gene: 0. Germline CDR1 SGHAT, CDR2 FQDESV (reference sequence). The CDR3 loop spans 14 amino acids. The full variable domain, rest sourced from reference TRBV11-1 and TRBJ2-1, is EAEVAQSPRYKITEKSQAVAFWCDPISGHATLYWYRQILGQGPELLVQFQDESVVDDSQLPKDRFSAERLKGVDSTLKIQPAELGDSAMYLCASSGQGAYNEQFFGPGTRLTVL.